This T cell receptor (beta chain) was retrieved from a study of cytomegalovirus exposure and HLA in healthy donors. The CDR3 is made up of 15 amino acids. V lost 0 bases and J 4 bases, leaving 10 bases between the germline ends. Germline CDR1 reads SGHRS; CDR2 reads YFSETQ. This PCR relied on a set of 60 Vbeta primers and 13 Jbeta primers. Only in-frame clones appear in the TCRdb table, and some are missing; sequencing was by immunoSEQ multiplex PCR. The sample contains about 110,000 clones, more than 60% of which appear only once. The sequence was collected from a man aged 55 to 70 in good health and CMV-seronegative. Sequencing used PBMCs. The chain combines TRBV5-1 with TRBJ2-2; D is ambiguous. The CDR3 DNA sequence: TGCGCCAGCAGCTTGGGGCAGTACCTCACCGGGGAGCTGTTTTTT. Its protein is CASSLGQYLTGELFF.